This entry is about one T cell receptor beta chain. Trimming took off 1 base at V and 0 bases at J, with 10 bases between the two ends. The V gene's germline CDR1 is SGHTA and CDR2 FQGNSA. The CDR3 has 15 residues. TCRdb ran MiXCR on the RT-PCR reads and lists one entry per CDR3 protein. The sample includes about 680,000 distinct CDR3 sequences, approximately 15% of them seen just once. The rearrangement links TRBV7-2 to TRBJ2-7; D gene uncertain. The source material was memory CD4+ T cells from blood. This sequence was found in a female donor in good health, serving as a healthy control. The CDR3 is CASSLGGAFSYEQYF. The CDR3 DNA reads TGTGCCAGCAGCTTAGGTGGAGCTTTCTCCTACGAGCAGTACTTC. The full variable domain, with the rest looked up from reference TRBV7-2 and TRBJ2-7, is GAGVSQSPSNKVTEKGKDVELRCDPISGHTALYWYRQSLGQGLEFLIYFQGNSAPDKSGLPSDRFSAERTGGSVSTLTIQRTQQEDSAVYLCASSLGGAFSYEQYFGPGTRLTVT.